The 13 T cell receptor beta chains reported below all come from one sample, sequenced in a study of a mutant IDH1 vaccine in newly diagnosed glioma. The protocol was immunoSEQ multiplex PCR, while the TCRdb copy is restricted to in-frame clones and leaves out a portion. The data hold fewer than 50,000 clones, with over 85% observed a single time. As for time point: baseline, week 1 (first vaccination visit). The treatment was: pre-vaccination baseline after standard-of-care therapy. The sequenced sample was PBMCs, obtained from a glioma patient treated with radiotherapy, temozolomide or both. Source of these receptors: a man aged 18 to 30 with glioma.

The chain is built from TRBV7-9 and TRBJ1-2; D unclear. The CDR3 is 13 residues long. V lost 8 bases to trimming and J lost 6 bases, with 16 bases between them. Looked up from germline, CDR1 is SEHNR and CDR2 is FQNEAQ (reference sequence). CDR3 nucleotide sequence: TGTGCCAGCTGCCCCTGGTCCTGGGATGGCTACACCTTC. Amino acid sequence: CASCPWSWDGYTF.

The rearrangement joins TRBV5-5 to TRBJ1-1; no firm D call. The CDR3 covers 13 residues. The V gene lost 0 bases and the J gene lost 2 bases, with 5 bases spanning the gap. In germline, CDR1 is SGHKS, CDR2 YYEKEE (reference sequence). CDR3 sequence: CASSLEVNTEAFF. CDR3 coding DNA: TGTGCCAGCAGCTTGGAAGTCAACACTGAAGCTTTCTTT.

The chain uses TRBV6-6 and TRBJ1-3; no definite D call. The germline V gene encodes CDR1 MNHNY and CDR2 SVGAGI (reference sequence). This CDR3 is built from 14 residues. Trimming stripped 6 bases from V and 0 bases from J, with 9 bases between. CDR3 residues: CASSSHVSGNTIYF. DNA of the CDR3: TGTGCCAGCAGCAGCCACGTCTCTGGAAACACCATATATTTT.

The rearrangement joins TRBV6-5 to TRBJ2-2, with D perhaps matching TRBD1 or TRBD2 (6 bases each). Germline V gene sequence: CDR1 MNHEY, CDR2 SVGAGI. The CDR3 is made up of 15 amino acids. V dropped 6 bases and J dropped 4 bases, with 15 bases sitting between them. The CDR3 loop is CASSPSGGGTGELFF. In DNA form, the CDR3 reads TGTGCCAGCAGCCCCAGCGGAGGGGGCACCGGGGAGCTGTTTTTT.

The V and J genes are TRBV19 and TRBJ1-1; TRBD1 agrees at 9 bases. This CDR3 contains 14 residues. Trimming at V came to 6 bases and at J to 3 bases, leaving 5 bases not matched to a gene. From germline, CDR1 is LNHDA and CDR2 SQIVND (reference sequence). CDR3 bases: TGTGCCAGTAGACCACGGACAGGGGACACTGAAGCTTTCTTT. Its translation: CASRPRTGDTEAFF. Filled out from reference TRBV19 and TRBJ1-1, the complete variable domain reads DGGITQSPKYLFRKEGQNVTLSCEQNLNHDAMYWYRQDPGQGLRLIYYSQIVNDFQKGDIAEGYSVSREKKESFPLTVTSAQKNPTAFYLCASRPRTGDTEAFFGQGTRLTVV.

This clone was picked up one time. This chain joins TRBV4-3 and TRBJ1-2, with a tentative D call TRBD1 (6 bases). CDR3 length equals 15 residues. Trimming pared 0 bases from V and 4 bases from J, leaving 12 bases between. Germline V CDR1 and CDR2: LGHNA, YSLEER. The DNA for the CDR3 is TGCGCCAGCAGCCAAGATGGGCAGGGGTTCTATGGCTACACCTTC. This encodes CASSQDGQGFYGYTF.

The chain links TRBV27 to TRBJ1-2; TRBD1 is a possible D gene (5 bases). This CDR3 contains 13 residues. The germline V and J ends were trimmed by 0 bases and 6 bases, with 8 bases remaining between them. Germline V CDR1 and CDR2: MNHEY, SMNVEV (reference sequence). The CDR3 nucleotides read TGTGCCAGCAGTTTATCGGACAATCATGGCTACACCTTC. Its translation is CASSLSDNHGYTF.

The rearrangement uses TRBV5-1 and TRBJ2-2; 10 positions match TRBD1. There are 15 residues in the CDR3. After removal of 4 bases from V and 5 bases from J, the junction contained 5 bases not matched to a gene. The V gene's germline CDR1 is SGHRS and CDR2 YFSETQ. The chain's CDR3 is CASSPGTGVTGELFF. The CDR3 DNA follows: TGCGCCAGCAGCCCCGGGACAGGGGTAACCGGGGAGCTGTTTTTT.

V usage is TRBV9 and J usage is TRBJ1-1; 9 bases agree with TRBD1. This CDR3 has 14 amino acids. The J segment lost 6 bases and the V segment lost 4 bases, leaving 7 bases of the junction unmatched. Germline CDR1 is SGDLS and CDR2 is YYNGEE. As DNA, the CDR3 is TGTGCCAGCAGCCCAGGACAGGGGCGGGCTGAAGCTTTCTTT. Translation gives CASSPGQGRAEAFF.

The V call is TRBV6-5, the J call TRBJ1-2; 9 bases are shared with TRBD1. The CDR3 spans 14 residues. Germline values: CDR1 MNHEY, CDR2 SVGAGI. The junction had 7 bases not matched to a gene; V was cut back by 5 bases and J by 6 bases. The CDR3 reads CASSPGQGRNGYTF. The DNA for the CDR3 is TGTGCCAGCAGTCCCGGACAGGGGAGGAATGGCTACACCTTC.

This chain uses TRBV9 with TRBJ2-5; 10 nucleotides agree with TRBD2. V trimming: 4 bases; J trimming: 5 bases; junction bases outside the gene matches: 8. This CDR3 region has 15 residues. Germline values: CDR1 SGDLS, CDR2 YYNGEE. CDR3 sequence (DNA): TGTGCCAGCAGCTTCCTAGCGGGAGAATGGGAGACCCAGTACTTC. Translating gives CASSFLAGEWETQYF. Full variable domain (missing parts from reference TRBV9 and TRBJ2-5): DSGVTQTPKHLITATGQRVTLRCSPRSGDLSVYWYQQSLDQGLQFLIQYYNGEERAKGNILERFSAQQFPDLHSELNLSSLELGDSALYFCASSFLAGEWETQYFGPGTRLLVL.

V usage is TRBV2 and J usage is TRBJ2-5; 9 bases are shared with TRBD1. Germline-derived CDR1 and CDR2 are SNHLY and FYNNEI. CDR3 size: 15 residues. The V segment lost 8 bases and the J segment 4 bases; nucleotides outside the gene matches: 11. CDR3 sequence reads: CASGGTGKLRETQYF. The CDR3 DNA sequence: TGTGCCAGCGGCGGGACAGGGAAGTTGCGAGAGACCCAGTACTTC.

The gene calls are TRBV4-1 and TRBJ1-2, with TRBD1 matching over 8 bases. With 3 bases clipped from V and 3 bases from J, the junction kept 6 bases outside the gene matches. Germline values: CDR1 MGHRA, CDR2 YSYEKL. CDR3 length: 15 amino acids. Here the CDR3 reads CASSQDPTGDYGYTF. The CDR3 DNA is TGCGCCAGCAGCCAGGACCCGACAGGGGACTATGGCTACACCTTC.